The next 17 T cell receptor beta chains were all read from a single sample in a study of T cells after posttransplantation cyclophosphamide. Sequencing was performed with immunoSEQ multiplex PCR; in TCRdb, only in-frame clones are kept and a portion is missing. The sample lists tens of thousands of clones, 93% occurring once. Source material: PBMCs. The receptor set was obtained from a woman aged 25 to 39 in good health and a related stem cell transplant donor.

This rearrangement joins TRBV4-2 to TRBJ1-2, with D possibly being TRBD1 (5 bases). The CDR3 loop spans 17 amino acids. Trimming stripped 0 bases from V and 1 base from J, with 15 bases between. CDR1 and CDR2 (germline): LGHNA, YNFKEQ. The CDR3 DNA follows: TGTGCCAGCAGCCAAGACGCAGGGAACACCCATAACTATGGCTACACCTTC. Translating it yields CASSQDAGNTHNYGYTF.

This rearrangement joins TRBV5-4 to TRBJ2-5; TRBD2 might be the D (5 bases). V shed 4 bases and J shed 2 bases, with 9 bases lying between them. Germline values: CDR1 SGHNT, CDR2 YYREEE (reference sequence). CDR3 size: 13 residues. As DNA, the CDR3 is TGTGCCAGCAGCGTGGACTTTCAAGAGACCCAGTACTTC. This encodes CASSVDFQETQYF.

The chain joins TRBV28 to TRBJ1-1; the D is unclear. Trimming shortened V by 2 bases and J by 8 bases, and 9 bases separated the two germline ends. CDR1 and CDR2 from the germline V gene are MDHEN and SYDVKM. This CDR3 has 12 amino acids. The CDR3 protein is CASSLSRLEAFF. CDR3 nucleotide sequence: TGTGCCAGCAGTTTAAGTAGATTAGAAGCTTTCTTT.

As concerns this clone: The junction shows a germline mismatch at one end, possibly a read error. V usage is TRBV19 and J usage is TRBJ2-3; D is ambiguous. The CDR3 loop spans 14 amino acids. Germline assignment: CDR1 LNHDA and CDR2 SQIVND (reference sequence). The CDR3 protein is CASSIDPSRDTQYF. CDR3 coding DNA: TGTGCCAGTAGTATAGACCCAAGCAGAGATACGCAGTATTTT.

This chain connects TRBV5-4 to TRBJ1-2, with 10 bases fitting TRBD1. Germline CDR1 reads SGHNT; CDR2 reads YYREEE (reference sequence). The CDR3 contains 16 residues. V lost 0 bases and J lost 4; bases outside the gene matches: 6. The CDR3 DNA follows: TGTGCCAGCAGCTTGGGAAGACAGGGGGCACGCTATGGCTACACCTTC. Protein: CASSLGRQGARYGYTF.

The chain uses TRBV19 and TRBJ1-3, with D maybe TRBD1 (5 bases). Germline lookup yields CDR1 LNHDA and CDR2 SQIVND (reference sequence). The CDR3 contains 16 residues. With 8 bases removed from V and 10 bases from J, the gap between germline ends came to 27 bases. CDR3 sequence reads: CASRRQPYTSKGTIYF. CDR3 nucleotides: TGTGCCAGTCGACGTCAGCCCTATACCTCCAAGGGGACCATATATTTT.

V gene TRBV19 combines with J gene TRBJ1-2; TRBD1 matches 8 bases. The V gene end was trimmed by 8 bases and the J gene end by 2 bases; junction bases not matched to a gene: 7. The length of the CDR3 is 14 residues. Germline-derived CDR1 and CDR2 are LNHDA and SQIVND (reference sequence). CDR3 protein: CASRNRGKNYGYTF. The CDR3 bases are TGTGCCAGTCGAAACAGGGGGAAGAACTATGGCTACACCTTC. The variable domain in full, completed from reference TRBV19 and TRBJ1-2, reads DGGITQSPKYLFRKEGQNVTLSCEQNLNHDAMYWYRQDPGQGLRLIYYSQIVNDFQKGDIAEGYSVSREKKESFPLTVTSAQKNPTAFYLCASRNRGKNYGYTFGSGTRLTVV.

The chain is built from TRBV7-2 and TRBJ2-1; D gene unclear. CDR3 size: 13 residues. CDR1 is SGHTA, CDR2 FQGNSA, per germline. Trimming left V 3 bases short and J 8 bases short, with 11 bases between. CDR3 in amino acids: CASSLVVRDEQFF. CDR3 DNA: TGTGCCAGCAGCTTGGTAGTAAGGGATGAGCAGTTCTTC.

The V and J genes are TRBV25-1 and TRBJ1-3; no clear D. Germline CDR1 is MGHDK and CDR2 is SYGVNS. There are 15 residues in the CDR3. Trimming shortened V by 10 bases and J by 4 bases, and 20 bases separated the two germline ends. DNA of the CDR3: TGTGCCACACTCGCCCCACCCCAGGAGGGAAACACCATATATTTT. Translation: CATLAPPQEGNTIYF.

This clone was picked up one time. The chain is built from TRBV11-2 and TRBJ2-5, with D perhaps matching TRBD1 or TRBD2 (5 bases each). Between the trimmed V and J ends, which lost 5 bases and 4 bases, there was a span of 11 bases. This CDR3 is built from 13 residues. Germline assignment: CDR1 SGHAT and CDR2 FQNNGV. DNA for the CDR3: TGTGCCAGCAGCCCCTGGGGGAGAGAGACCCAGTACTTC. It codes for CASSPWGRETQYF.

The rearrangement uses TRBV7-2 and TRBJ2-1; D is possibly TRBD1 (6 bases). Germline loops: CDR1 SGHTA, CDR2 FQGNSA. Trimming took 4 bases from V and 1 from J, leaving 11 bases between them. This CDR3 contains 15 residues. The chain's CDR3 is CASSSSGQSYNEQFF. As DNA, the CDR3 is TGTGCCAGCAGCTCATCCGGACAGTCCTACAATGAGCAGTTCTTC.

This rearrangement joins TRBV30 to TRBJ1-1; 8 nucleotides match TRBD1. The CDR3 spans 15 residues. Germline CDR1 reads GTSNPN; CDR2 reads SVGIG (reference sequence). The V and J ends lost 4 bases and 4 bases, in that order; junction bases with no gene match: 11. Here the CDR3 reads CAWTPHLTGGTEAFF. CDR3 DNA: TGTGCCTGGACTCCTCATCTAACAGGGGGCACTGAAGCTTTCTTT. Supplemented by reference TRBV30 and TRBJ1-1, the full variable domain reads SQTIHQWPATLVQPVGSPLSLECTVEGTSNPNLYWYRQAAGRGLQLLFYSVGIGQISSEVPQNLSASRPQDRQFILSSKKLLLSDSGFYLCAWTPHLTGGTEAFFGQGTRLTVV.

This clone occurred a few times. J is TRBJ1-6 and V is TRBV7-8; a weak D match, TRBD1 (5 bases). CDR3 length: 14 residues. Trimming shortened V by 0 bases and J by 8 bases, and 8 bases separated the two germline ends. CDR1 and CDR2 from the germline V gene are SGHVS and FQNEAQ. As DNA, the CDR3 is TGTGCCAGCAGCTTAGCCCGAGGGGATTCACCCCTCCACTTT. As protein: CASSLARGDSPLHF.

The rearrangement joins TRBV21-1 to TRBJ2-7; the table's TRBD1 call for D was not verified on the DNA. TRBV21-1 is an annotated pseudogene. The CDR3 extends over 16 amino acids. The CDR3: CASSKPPGQGTYEQYF. The CDR3 DNA follows: TGTGCCAGCAGCAAACCACCGGGACAGGGAACCTACGAGCAGTACTTC.

J is TRBJ2-1 and V is TRBV19, with D unresolved. V dropped 5 bases and J dropped 3 bases, with 17 bases sitting between them. This CDR3 spans 16 amino acids. The germline gives CDR1 LNHDA, CDR2 SQIVND (reference sequence). This chain's CDR3 is CASSPTAAKVYNEQFF. CDR3 DNA: TGTGCCAGTAGTCCGACCGCGGCCAAGGTCTACAATGAGCAGTTCTTC.

The rearrangement uses TRBV6-4 and TRBJ2-3; 8 bases agree with TRBD2. Looked up from germline, CDR1 is MRHNA and CDR2 is SNTAGT. With V trimmed by 2 bases and J by 3 bases, 4 bases remained unmatched. The CDR3 covers 15 residues. The CDR3 here is CASSDRASGTDTQYF. CDR3 nucleotide sequence: TGTGCCAGCAGTGACCGGGCTAGCGGGACAGATACGCAGTATTTT.

This clone was seen once. This chain uses TRBV6-6 with TRBJ1-5; D unclear. The germline V and J ends were trimmed by 5 bases and 0 bases, with 2 bases remaining between them. The CDR3 is made up of 12 amino acids. CDR1 is MNHNY and CDR2 is SVGAGI in the germline V gene (reference sequence). The CDR3 region is CASSLSNQPQHF. CDR3 coding DNA: TGTGCCAGCAGTCTTAGCAATCAGCCCCAGCATTTT.